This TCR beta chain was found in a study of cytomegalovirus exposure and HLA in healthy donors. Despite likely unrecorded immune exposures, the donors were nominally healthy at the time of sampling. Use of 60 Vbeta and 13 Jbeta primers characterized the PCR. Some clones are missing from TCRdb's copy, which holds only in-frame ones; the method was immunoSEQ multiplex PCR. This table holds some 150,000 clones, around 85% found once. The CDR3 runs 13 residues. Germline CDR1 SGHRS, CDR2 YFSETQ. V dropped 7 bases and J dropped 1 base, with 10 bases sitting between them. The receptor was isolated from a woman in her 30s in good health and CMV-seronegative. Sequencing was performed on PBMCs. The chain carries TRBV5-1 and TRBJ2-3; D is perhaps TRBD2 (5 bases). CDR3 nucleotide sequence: TGCGCCAGCGCGAGGGCGGGCACAGATACGCAGTATTTT. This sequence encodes CASARAGTDTQYF.